The subject of this entry is one TCR beta chain. Its antigen remains unidentified. No per-base quality is available; no much larger clone lies one base away. Genomic DNA was isolated using the Qiagen DNeasy kit from unsorted PBMCs as well as from negatively selected CD4+ and CD8+ fractions. Using primers that anneal to V and J segments, immunoSEQ multiplex PCR amplified the TCR beta CDR3 regions. A synthetic immune receptor repertoire was used to minimize amplification bias, and any residual bias was removed computationally once sequencing was done. For the original study's pipeline: Custom Python scripts were used to quantify repertoire diversity as the Shannon entropy index. Unsorted, CD4+ and CD8+ repertoires were examined separately, except in combined analyses, for which CD4+ and CD8+ sequences were merged in silico. A clone was considered expanded if an increase in frequency of at least 2-fold after treatment relative to C1D1 was found, and a pseudocount of 0.5 was applied to clones undetected at baseline. Clones with 0 or 1 copy at C1D1 were defined as singleton clones, while clones with 2 or more copies were defined as non-singleton clones. By matching protein sequences in sorted samples from the same patient, clones expanded in unsorted samples were annotated as CD4+, CD8+ or unknown. Wilcoxon tests were applied to paired samples to test diversity changes from C1D1 to C4D1. TCRdb mirrors the immuneACCESS table, restricted to in-frame sequences. Some clones are absent from its copies; in checked studies, under half trace to an unresolved V gene, and the reason for the others is unknown. That table supplies the V and J calls and clone size; D and trimming were determined from the DNA. The sample table records nearly 55,000 clones; around 85% of these occur just once. The ten largest clones take up around 15% of the sample.

The sample belongs to a study of PD-1 blockade in classical Hodgkin lymphoma (dated by TCRdb to the early 2020s). Concerning the study at large: Nivolumab dosing was 3 mg/kg intravenously every 2 weeks, continuing until either disease progression or unacceptable toxicity. The study used CyTOF and TCR beta sequencing to define a peripheral blood immune signature of response to PD-1 blockade in classical Hodgkin lymphoma. Results the study describes overall, beyond this receptor: Lower diversity was seen in patients whose nivolumab began less than 1 year after ASCT, and these patients were left out of later analyses so that immune reconstitution would not confound the results. CD4+ but not CD8+ TCR diversity rose significantly by C4D1 (p=0.0027 vs p=0.16), most apparent in complete responders (p=0.02). The study was restricted to a single clinical trial cohort, and the causes of repertoire differences, possibly disease activity or prior therapy, were left undefined. Baseline diversity similar to that of newly diagnosed patients was observed in trial patients achieving complete response, whereas significantly lower diversity was observed in partial responders and progressors. Newly diagnosed patients were reported to have lower baseline TCR diversity than healthy donors, and relapsed/refractory patients were reported to have lower baseline TCR diversity still.

The germline V gene yields LGHNA for CDR1 and YSLEER for CDR2. The CDR3 starts with the cysteine, ends with the phenylalanine, and has 16 residues. The DNA shown is the 48-base CDR3, in frame from base 1. The germline V end is reduced by 6 bases and the J end by 0 bases; junction bases left unmatched: 8. What this sample's time point label stands for: cycle 1 day 1 (C1D1), immediately before nivolumab initiation. Relapse after autologous stem cell transplantation had occurred in all trial patients, and cohorts A, B and C were distinguished by prior brentuximab vedotin exposure. The trial cohort included around 56 patients with relapsed/refractory classical Hodgkin lymphoma, and each patient had a best overall response of complete response, partial response or progressive disease. Trial patients were treated with single-agent nivolumab in the multi-cohort phase II CheckMate 205 trial. An independent review committee assessed best overall response by applying the 2007 International Working Group response criteria. PBMCs from the trial were collected at three points: immediately before nivolumab initiation (C1D1), and during therapy at cycle 2 day 1 and cycle 4 day 1. After peripheral blood was drawn into 8 mL Vacutainer Cell Preparation Tubes, PBMCs were isolated by centrifugation and then cryopreserved.

The rearranged segments are TRBV4-3 and TRBJ2-1; 7 of the junction bases match TRBD2. The sequencing here drew on peripheral blood mononuclear cells (PBMCs), taken at baseline. The sequence derives from a human donor with classical Hodgkin lymphoma. In nucleotides, the sequence is TGCGCCAGCAGATACTCAGCGGGGAGCTCCTACAATGAGCAGTTCTTC. This sequence encodes CASRYSAGSSYNEQFF.